The present T cell receptor beta chain was sequenced within a study of OX40 agonist ivuxolimab in advanced cancers. About the study: An anti-OX40 (CD134) antibody with agonistic activity, ivuxolimab, was administered to patients. A male proportion of under 90% was recorded, with mean age about 54 years and range about 23 to 90.

This clone was recorded once. Its antigen is undetermined. The data were produced by immunoSEQ multiplex PCR, yet TCRdb's version contains in-frame clones alone and is incomplete. Here the sample spans about 85,000 clones, roughly 85% being singletons. The CDR3 is 14 amino acids. Germline V lookup: CDR1 MNHEY, CDR2 SVGAGI. V was pared by 8 bases and J by 3 bases, with 13 bases between. Whole-study results and caveats: Clonal expansion from baseline to week 6 occurred in both CD4+ and CD8+ T cells.

The sequences come from CD4+ or CD8+ T cells sorted from blood, collected in a trial of the OX40 agonist ivuxolimab. This clonotype was obtained from an adult with an advanced solid tumor such as melanoma, head and neck, liver or kidney cancer. The V and J genes are TRBV6-5 and TRBJ2-2, with D tentatively TRBD1 or TRBD2 (5 bases each). The CDR3 loop is CASGRDSYTGELFF. The CDR3 nucleotides are TGTGCCAGCGGGAGAGACAGCTACACCGGGGAGCTGTTTTTT.